Shown below are 30 T cell receptor beta chains from a single sample sequenced in a study of OX40 agonist ivuxolimab in advanced cancers. The method was immunoSEQ multiplex PCR; TCRdb's version includes in-frame clones alone and lacks a portion of them. Here the sample spans about 84,000 clones, about nine tenths being singletons. The specimen was CD4+ or CD8+ T cells sorted from blood, collected in a trial of the OX40 agonist ivuxolimab. All receptors come from an adult with an advanced solid tumor such as melanoma, head and neck, liver or kidney cancer.

The V call is TRBV5-4, the J call TRBJ2-2, with 9 bases matching TRBD1. The CDR3 covers 15 residues. Germline V gives CDR1 SGHNT, CDR2 YYREEE (reference sequence). V shed 4 bases and J 5 bases; nucleotides not matched to a gene: 6. The CDR3 sequence: CASSLRDRVTGELFF. CDR3 bases: TGTGCCAGCAGCCTCCGGGACAGGGTAACCGGGGAGCTGTTTTTT.

This clone was counted only a few times. The gene calls are TRBV2 and TRBJ2-3; tentatively, D is TRBD2 (5 bases). The CDR3 loop spans 15 amino acids. Between the trimmed V and J ends, which lost 0 bases and 5 bases, there was a span of 12 bases. Germline loops: CDR1 SNHLY, CDR2 FYNNEI. The DNA for the CDR3 is TGTGCCAGCAGTGAAGCGCGAGGGAGACGAGATACGCAGTATTTT. This translates into CASSEARGRRDTQYF.

This sequence joins TRBV5-6 and TRBJ1-2, with TRBD1 as a possible D gene (5 bases). The V and J ends lost 3 bases and 5 bases respectively, with 17 bases between them. The V gene's germline CDR1 is SGHDT and CDR2 YYEEEE. The CDR3 length is 15 residues. CDR3 in amino acids: CASSYQGEYRYGYTF. The CDR3 DNA reads TGTGCCAGCAGCTATCAGGGAGAGTATAGGTATGGCTACACCTTC.

This clone was counted a few times. This sequence joins TRBV5-1 and TRBJ2-3; TRBD2 matches at 11 bases. The CDR3 runs 20 residues. Germline CDR1 SGHRS, CDR2 YFSETQ. Trimming removed 3 bases from V and 7 bases from J; junction bases left unmatched: 22. This CDR3 reads CASSWSAGGTSGPPPHTQYF. The CDR3 region has the DNA TGCGCCAGCAGCTGGAGTGCAGGGGGGACTAGCGGACCCCCTCCTCATACGCAGTATTTT.

The rearrangement uses TRBV4-1 and TRBJ1-2; possibly TRBD1 for D (6 bases). V lost 0 bases and J lost 7, with 15 bases in between. This CDR3 has 15 amino acids. Germline CDR1 is MGHRA and CDR2 is YSYEKL. The CDR3 bases are TGCGCCAGCAGCCAAGAAATGAACAGGGAGGGTGGCTACACCTTC. Translating gives CASSQEMNREGGYTF.

The CDR3 sequence: CASSDEGGGQDTQYF. DNA of the CDR3: TGTGCCAGCAGTGACGAGGGCGGGGGTCAAGATACGCAGTATTTT. The chain carries TRBV6-4 and TRBJ2-3, with 7 bases aligning to TRBD2. The CDR3 runs 15 residues. Trimming cost V 2 bases and J 5 bases; bases outside gene matches: 7. The germline CDR1 and CDR2 sequences are MRHNA and SNTAGT.

This clone turned up a few times. The gene calls are TRBV7-2 and TRBJ2-7, with TRBD1 as a possible D gene (5 bases). The germline V gene encodes CDR1 SGHTA and CDR2 FQGNSA. This CDR3 comprises 13 residues. V was pared by 5 bases and J by 3 bases, with 11 bases between. The CDR3 sequence is CASSLTTGYEQYF. CDR3 nucleotide sequence: TGTGCCAGCAGCCTTACAACAGGCTACGAGCAGTACTTC.

This sequence joins TRBV19 and TRBJ1-3; D unresolved. Trimming shortened V by 7 bases and J by 0 bases, and 10 bases separated the two germline ends. CDR3 length: 14 residues. The germline gives CDR1 LNHDA, CDR2 SQIVND (reference sequence). The CDR3 sequence is CASTIAGSGNTIYF. The CDR3 region has the DNA TGTGCCAGTACTATCGCCGGCTCTGGAAACACCATATATTTT.

The J gene is TRBJ1-1, the V gene TRBV11-3; D is unclear. This CDR3 has 14 amino acids. V lost 5 bases and J lost 4, with 14 bases in between. Germline assignment: CDR1 SGHNT and CDR2 YENEEA. As DNA, the CDR3 is TGTGCCAGCAGCCCCGGGTCCGCGGCCACTGAAGCTTTCTTT. It is translated as CASSPGSAATEAFF.

The CDR3 protein is CASTTGYYNEQFF. In DNA form, the CDR3 reads TGTGCCAGTACAACAGGGTACTACAATGAGCAGTTCTTC. The chain joins TRBV19 to TRBJ2-1; D possibly corresponds to TRBD1 (6 bases). Trimming shortened V by 7 bases and J by 3 bases, and 10 bases separated the two germline ends. Germline V gene lookup returns CDR1 LNHDA and CDR2 SQIVND (reference sequence). This CDR3 has 13 residues.

The chain combines TRBV6-5 with TRBJ2-4, with D perhaps TRBD1 (5 bases). This CDR3 contains 14 residues. The germline CDR1 and CDR2 sequences are MNHEY and SVGAGI. The V gene lost 8 bases and the J gene lost 0 bases, with 11 bases spanning the gap. CDR3 in amino acids: CASGALLAKNIQYF. Written as DNA, the CDR3 is TGTGCCAGCGGGGCTTTGCTAGCCAAAAACATTCAGTACTTC.

V is TRBV7-9 and J is TRBJ1-2, with TRBD1 identical over 8 bases. Per germline, CDR1 SEHNR and CDR2 FQNEAQ (reference sequence). This CDR3 contains 15 residues. V lost 5 bases and J lost 8; bases outside the gene matches: 13. CDR3 in DNA: TGTGCCAGCAGCCAGCAGGGGGCGCCGCGGAACGGCTACACCTTC. Protein: CASSQQGAPRNGYTF.

This clone has a handful of counts. This chain joins TRBV27 and TRBJ1-6; 8 bases agree with TRBD1. Germline V lookup: CDR1 MNHEY, CDR2 SMNVEV (reference sequence). With V trimmed by 5 bases and J by 7 bases, 4 bases remained unmatched. The CDR3 spans 14 residues. CDR3 sequence: CASSVQGGNSPLHF. The CDR3 bases are TGTGCCAGCAGTGTACAGGGGGGCAATTCACCCCTCCACTTT.

The chain's CDR3 is CASSPDGENTEAFF. CDR3 nucleotide sequence: TGTGCCAGCTCTCCGGACGGAGAGAACACTGAAGCTTTCTTT. This rearrangement joins TRBV18 to TRBJ1-1; D gene ambiguous. Germline assignment: CDR1 KGHSH and CDR2 LQKENI. Deletions cut 6 bases from V and 1 base from J, with 12 bases between. The length of the CDR3 is 14 residues. The full variable domain, completed using reference TRBV18 and TRBJ1-1, is NAGVMQNPRHLVRRRGQEARLRCSPMKGHSHVYWYRQLPEEGLKFMVYLQKENIIDESGMPKERFSAEFPKEGPSILRIQQVVRGDSAAYFCASSPDGENTEAFFGQGTRLTVV.

The rearrangement uses TRBV6-1 and TRBJ1-2, with D perhaps TRBD1 (5 bases). This CDR3 is built from 16 residues. Trimming cost V 3 bases and J 0 bases, with 14 bases left between them. Germline loops: CDR1 MNHNS, CDR2 SASEGT. The CDR3 sequence is CASSEGRGNANYGYTF. CDR3 nucleotides: TGTGCCAGCAGTGAGGGGAGGGGTAATGCTAACTATGGCTACACCTTC.

The V gene is TRBV7-2, the J gene TRBJ1-5; no reliable D call. The CDR3 length is 15 residues. V lost 5 bases, J lost 5 bases, and 16 bases lay in between. Germline V lookup: CDR1 SGHTA, CDR2 FQGNSA. The CDR3: CASSQARPEDQPQHF. In DNA form, the CDR3 reads TGTGCCAGCAGCCAGGCTCGGCCTGAAGATCAGCCCCAGCATTTT.

This clone appeared a single time. The V gene is TRBV28, the J gene TRBJ2-1, with D possibly called TRBD1 or TRBD2 (5 bases each). Germline V gene sequence: CDR1 MDHEN, CDR2 SYDVKM. This CDR3 is built from 14 residues. The V end lost 3 bases, the J end lost 4 bases, and 10 bases lay between the germline ends. In DNA, the CDR3 is TGTGCCAGCAGTTTCAGGGACGGTTACAATGAGCAGTTCTTC. Translating it yields CASSFRDGYNEQFF.

The chain employs TRBV19 and TRBJ2-1; 9 nucleotides agree with TRBD2. This CDR3 has 15 amino acids. Germline CDR1 LNHDA, CDR2 SQIVND (reference sequence). Losses at the gene ends were 9 bases for V and 6 bases for J; bases not matched to a gene: 12. CDR3 DNA sequence: TGTGCCAGCAAACCCACCATAGCGGGAGTCAATGAGCAGTTCTTC. This gives the protein CASKPTIAGVNEQFF.

This sequence joins TRBV12-5 and TRBJ2-3; D remains ambiguous. V dropped 1 base and J dropped 0 bases, with 8 bases sitting between them. The CDR3 covers 15 residues. Germline values: CDR1 LGHNT, CDR2 FRNRAP. Here the CDR3 DNA reads TGTGCTAGTGGTTTGGACAGTCCTAGCACAGATACGCAGTATTTT. Amino acid sequence: CASGLDSPSTDTQYF.

The CDR3 nucleotides are TGTGCCAGTAGTAGGCCGGGACAGCTATTCTACGAGCAGTACTTC. Amino acids: CASSRPGQLFYEQYF. The chain joins TRBV19 to TRBJ2-7; 7 bases agree with TRBD1. This CDR3 region has 15 residues. V lost 4 bases and J lost 3; bases outside the gene matches: 9. CDR1 LNHDA and CDR2 SQIVND come from the germline V gene (reference sequence).

The genes are TRBV19 and TRBJ1-2; D perhaps matches TRBD1 (6 bases). The CDR3 runs 12 residues. Germline values: CDR1 LNHDA, CDR2 SQIVND (reference sequence). Trimming took 7 bases from V and 7 from J, leaving 13 bases between them. The CDR3 spells CASKGGLGGYTF. The CDR3 bases are TGTGCCAGTAAGGGGGGTCTTGGTGGCTACACCTTC.

The V call is TRBV5-1, the J call TRBJ2-3; 16 bases agree with TRBD2. This CDR3 region has 16 residues. Germline V gene lookup returns CDR1 SGHRS and CDR2 YFSETQ. V shed 2 bases, J shed 7 bases, and the junction held 4 bases outside the gene matches. The CDR3 sequence: CASSLGTSGRANTQYF. The CDR3 DNA is TGCGCCAGCAGCTTAGGGACTAGCGGGAGGGCGAATACGCAGTATTTT.

The V call is TRBV10-3, the J call TRBJ2-7; 7 nucleotides agree with TRBD1. V trimming: 4 bases; J trimming: 5 bases; junction bases outside the gene matches: 5. This CDR3 has 13 amino acids. Germline V CDR1 and CDR2: ENHRY, SYGVKD. The chain's CDR3 is CAISGRTGNEQYF. The CDR3 DNA is TGTGCCATCAGTGGCAGGACAGGCAACGAGCAGTACTTC.

The chain employs TRBV19 and TRBJ2-3; D unresolved. Trimming cost V 2 bases and J 4 bases, with 4 bases left between them. This CDR3 comprises 12 residues. CDR1 LNHDA and CDR2 SQIVND come from the germline V gene (reference sequence). CDR3 nucleotides: TGTGCCAGTAGTATATCTCCAGATACGCAGTATTTT. Translation gives CASSISPDTQYF.

The CDR3 loop is CASSLNLDSYEQYF. CDR3 coding DNA: TGTGCCAGCAGTTTAAACCTGGATTCCTACGAGCAGTACTTC. The V and J genes are TRBV7-9 and TRBJ2-7; D gene ambiguous. Germline CDR1 reads SEHNR; CDR2 reads FQNEAQ (reference sequence). There are 14 residues in the CDR3. Trimming cost V 6 bases and J 1 base, with 13 bases left between them.

This chain joins TRBV10-3 and TRBJ2-3; TRBD2 is a possible D gene (6 bases). The CDR3 is 14 residues long. CDR1 is ENHRY and CDR2 is SYGVKD in the germline V gene. V lost 4 bases and J lost 2, with 10 bases in between. The CDR3 here is CAISAGRTTDTQYF. The CDR3 DNA follows: TGTGCCATCAGTGCGGGGAGGACCACAGATACGCAGTATTTT.

The chain uses TRBV7-2 and TRBJ1-2, with D possibly being TRBD1 (5 bases). The V end was cut by 2 bases, the J end by 3 bases, with 13 bases between. This CDR3 has 15 amino acids. Germline V lookup: CDR1 SGHTA, CDR2 FQGNSA. The CDR3 loop is CASSLRSGGYYGYTF. The DNA for the CDR3 is TGTGCCAGCAGCTTACGGAGCGGGGGGTACTATGGCTACACCTTC. The whole variable domain, remainder taken from reference TRBV7-2 and TRBJ1-2, is GAGVSQSPSNKVTEKGKDVELRCDPISGHTALYWYRQSLGQGLEFLIYFQGNSAPDKSGLPSDRFSAERTGGSVSTLTIQRTQQEDSAVYLCASSLRSGGYYGYTFGSGTRLTVV.

The chain joins TRBV6-5 to TRBJ1-1; TRBD1 matches 7 bases. The V gene's germline CDR1 is MNHEY and CDR2 SVGAGI. Losses at the gene ends were 0 bases for V and 4 bases for J; bases not matched to a gene: 5. CDR3 length equals 15 residues. CDR3 sequence: CASSYSPTGVTEAFF. In DNA, the CDR3 is TGTGCCAGCAGTTACTCGCCCACAGGGGTCACTGAAGCTTTCTTT.

The gene calls are TRBV11-3 and TRBJ2-3, with a tentative D call TRBD1 (5 bases). The V end lost 1 base, the J end lost 3 bases, and 8 bases lay between the germline ends. Germline CDR1 is SGHNT and CDR2 is YENEEA. The CDR3 spans 14 residues. The CDR3 DNA follows: TGTGCCAGCAGCTTAGGGGCAGGGACAGATACGCAGTATTTT. It specifies CASSLGAGTDTQYF.

The J gene is TRBJ2-3, the V gene TRBV27, with D uncertain. The CDR3 consists of 14 residues. Germline assignment: CDR1 MNHEY and CDR2 SMNVEV (reference sequence). Trimming cost V 6 bases and J 2 bases, with 12 bases left between them. The CDR3 reads CASRVVQITDTQYF. The CDR3 DNA is TGTGCCAGCAGGGTTGTACAGATCACAGATACGCAGTATTTT.